One sample yielded the 28 T cell receptor beta chains listed below, sequenced in a study of cytomegalovirus exposure and HLA in healthy donors. PCR involved 60 Vbeta and 13 Jbeta primers. The table came from immunoSEQ multiplex PCR; TCRdb's copy has only in-frame clones and leaves some out. Among 60,000 to 80,000 clones listed, around four fifths were seen once. The specimen sequenced was PBMCs. The receptors come from a girl aged 5-17 years in good health and CMV-seropositive.

V and J are TRBV6-5 and TRBJ1-4; unclear D gene. Germline-derived CDR1 and CDR2 are MNHEY and SVGAGI. Trimming removed 2 bases from V and 8 bases from J, with 15 bases in between. This CDR3 spans 15 amino acids. In DNA form, the CDR3 reads TGTGCCAGCAGTTACGGTGGGGAGGAAGAGGAAAAACTGTTTTTT. This gives the protein CASSYGGEEEEKLFF.

The chain carries TRBV10-1 and TRBJ2-7; TRBD2 agrees at 8 bases. The CDR3 totals 15 residues. The V gene's germline CDR1 is WNHNN and CDR2 SYGVQD (reference sequence). The junction had 5 bases not matched to a gene; V was cut back by 3 bases and J by 1 base. The CDR3, as DNA: TGCGCCAGCAGTGAAATCCGGGGGGGATCCTACGAGCAGTACTTC. Encoded protein: CASSEIRGGSYEQYF.

V is TRBV5-1 and J is TRBJ2-1; 8 bases agree with TRBD1. J was trimmed by 8 bases and V by 0 bases; bases with no gene match: 4. The CDR3 is 14 residues long. The germline V gene encodes CDR1 SGHRS and CDR2 YFSETQ. The CDR3 loop reads CASSLGQGADEQFF. In DNA form, the CDR3 reads TGCGCCAGCAGCTTGGGTCAGGGGGCCGATGAGCAGTTCTTC.

In this sample, this clone turned up a few times. The chain couples TRBV5-5 to TRBJ1-1, with 7 bases aligning to TRBD1. The germline V gene has CDR1 SGHKS and CDR2 YYEKEE (reference sequence). The CDR3 is 15 residues long. V gave up 4 bases and J gave up 1 base; unmatched junction bases: 7. For the CDR3, the DNA is TGTGCCAGCAGCCGACAACAGGGGCCGAACACTGAAGCTTTCTTT. Its translation is CASSRQQGPNTEAFF.

V usage is TRBV29-1 and J usage is TRBJ2-2, with TRBD2 identical over 9 bases. This CDR3 is 13 amino acids long. The germline CDR1 and CDR2 sequences are SQVTM and ANQGSEA. Trimming took 5 bases from V and 6 from J; bases not matched to a gene: 4. The DNA for the CDR3 is TGCAGCGTTATGGGGACTAGCCCCGGGGAGCTGTTTTTT. Encoded protein: CSVMGTSPGELFF.

The J gene is TRBJ2-3, the V gene TRBV4-1; D is unclear. Trimming left V 7 bases short and J 3 bases short, with 23 bases between. Germline CDR1 and CDR2: MGHRA and YSYEKL. The CDR3 contains 17 residues. The CDR3 protein is CASKARLFRVNTDTQYF. The CDR3 nucleotides read TGCGCCAGCAAAGCCCGACTCTTCCGGGTCAATACAGATACGCAGTATTTT.

The V call is TRBV5-1, the J call TRBJ2-2; 7 nucleotides match TRBD2. This CDR3 comprises 15 residues. V lost 0 bases and J lost 5; bases outside the gene matches: 4. Germline assignment: CDR1 SGHRS and CDR2 YFSETQ. DNA of the CDR3: TGCGCCAGCAGCTTGGCCTCGGGGGGTACCGGGGAGCTGTTTTTT. It specifies CASSLASGGTGELFF.

This chain links TRBV5-1 with TRBJ2-1, with 10 bases identical to TRBD2. Germline V gene lookup returns CDR1 SGHRS and CDR2 YFSETQ. The junction had 4 bases not matched to a gene; V was cut back by 4 bases and J by 3 bases. The CDR3 totals 15 residues. The DNA for the CDR3 is TGCGCCAGCAGCCCTAGCGGGAGTAACTACAATGAGCAGTTCTTC. The encoded protein is CASSPSGSNYNEQFF.

The gene calls are TRBV11-2 and TRBJ2-7; no clear D gene. The V gene's germline CDR1 is SGHAT and CDR2 FQNNGV. The CDR3 loop spans 15 amino acids. The ends were cut back, 0 bases at V and 4 bases at J, with 13 bases in the middle. CDR3 residues: CASSLDPTPRYEQYF. The DNA for the CDR3 is TGTGCCAGCAGCTTAGATCCCACCCCGAGATACGAGCAGTACTTC. Full variable domain (remainder filled in from reference TRBV11-2 and TRBJ2-7): EAGVAQSPRYKIIEKRQSVAFWCNPISGHATLYWYQQILGQGPKLLIQFQNNGVVDDSQLPKDRFSAERLKGVDSTLKIQPAKLEDSAVYLCASSLDPTPRYEQYFGPGTRLTVT.

V is TRBV18 and J is TRBJ2-5; TRBD1 matches at 10 bases. The CDR3 runs 17 residues. Germline V gene data show CDR1 as KGHSH and CDR2 as LQKENI. With V trimmed by 1 base and J by 5 bases, 10 bases remained unmatched. CDR3 sequence reads: CASSPLSPGQGWETQYF. CDR3 in DNA: TGTGCCAGCTCACCACTGAGTCCGGGACAGGGGTGGGAGACCCAGTACTTC. Looking up the rest from reference TRBV18 and TRBJ2-5 gives the full variable domain: NAGVMQNPRHLVRRRGQEARLRCSPMKGHSHVYWYRQLPEEGLKFMVYLQKENIIDESGMPKERFSAEFPKEGPSILRIQQVVRGDSAAYFCASSPLSPGQGWETQYFGPGTRLLVL.

The rearrangement links TRBV5-1 to TRBJ2-3; D might be TRBD1 (6 bases). V gave up 2 bases and J gave up 4 bases, with 11 bases separating them. This CDR3 has 14 residues. The germline V gene encodes CDR1 SGHRS and CDR2 YFSETQ. Written as DNA, the CDR3 is TGCGCCAGCAGCTTCCAGGGGCTGGCAGATACGCAGTATTTT. Residues: CASSFQGLADTQYF.

The chain recombines TRBV7-8 with TRBJ2-6; 12 nucleotides line up with TRBD2. Germline CDR1 is SGHVS and CDR2 is FQNEAQ. Germline trimming cut 3 bases from V and 0 bases from J; bases unmatched to any gene: 6. This CDR3 has 19 residues. CDR3 amino acids: CASSLRLAGVFSGANVLTF. The DNA of the CDR3 is TGTGCCAGCAGCTTGAGACTAGCGGGGGTGTTCTCTGGGGCCAACGTCCTGACTTTC.

This chain connects TRBV30 to TRBJ1-5; the D is unclear. Trimming cost V 3 bases and J 1 base, with 7 bases left between them. The germline V gene has CDR1 GTSNPN and CDR2 SVGIG (reference sequence). The CDR3 consists of 13 residues. This CDR3 reads CAWSPGSNQPQHF. CDR3 nucleotides: TGTGCCTGGAGCCCAGGAAGCAATCAGCCCCAGCATTTT.

This chain links TRBV9 with TRBJ1-3; the D gene is possibly TRBD1 (6 bases). Germline CDR1 SGDLS, CDR2 YYNGEE. The CDR3 has 15 amino acids. V lost 4 bases and J lost 2, with 13 bases in between. The CDR3 DNA reads TGTGCCAGCAGCCCCTCTGGACAGCCTGGAAACACCATATATTTT. Translating gives CASSPSGQPGNTIYF.

V gene TRBV29-1 combines with J gene TRBJ2-2, with D perhaps matching TRBD2 (8 bases). CDR3 length: 16 residues. V was clipped by 6 bases and J by 6 bases, with 23 bases between them. Germline-derived CDR1 and CDR2 are SQVTM and ANQGSEA. In nucleotides, the CDR3 is TGCAGCGTACAGGGGCCCGGGACTAGTGAACCCGGGGAGCTGTTTTTT. It translates to CSVQGPGTSEPGELFF.

The CDR3 nucleotides are TGTGCCTGGAGTCCAAGGACTAGGGCGTACGAGCAGTACTTC. Protein product: CAWSPRTRAYEQYF. The rearrangement uses TRBV30 and TRBJ2-7; TRBD2 matches 7 bases. Germline V gene data show CDR1 as GTSNPN and CDR2 as SVGIG (reference sequence). CDR3 length equals 14 residues. Trimming at V came to 2 bases and at J to 4 bases, leaving 8 bases not matched to a gene.

The rearrangement uses TRBV5-4 and TRBJ2-7, with D possibly matching TRBD1 (5 bases). Germline CDR1 is SGHNT and CDR2 is YYREEE (reference sequence). Between the trimmed V and J ends, which lost 3 bases and 2 bases, there was a span of 9 bases. The CDR3 loop spans 13 amino acids. CDR3 sequence: CASSYIGAYEQYF. The DNA of the CDR3 is TGTGCCAGCAGCTATATAGGGGCCTACGAGCAGTACTTC.

The chain uses TRBV10-3 and TRBJ2-7, with 9 positions matching TRBD2. V was clipped by 3 bases and J by 6 bases; unmatched bases: 12. The germline gives CDR1 ENHRY, CDR2 SYGVKD. The CDR3 is 16 residues long. CDR3 coding DNA: TGTGCCATCAGTGAACCCGGGGCTAGCGGGATGGGCGAGCAGTACTTC. The encoded protein is CAISEPGASGMGEQYF.

This chain uses TRBV7-2 with TRBJ2-3; TRBD2 matches 10 bases. Germline V lookup: CDR1 SGHTA, CDR2 FQGNSA. This CDR3 is 18 amino acids long. Trimming took 4 bases from V and 5 from J; bases not matched to a gene: 15. CDR3 DNA: TGTGCCAGCAGCTCGTCCGCCAGCGGGGGGGAGAGGGGAGATACGCAGTATTTT. This encodes CASSSSASGGERGDTQYF.

The rearrangement uses TRBV30 and TRBJ2-7; 13 nucleotides match TRBD2. The CDR3 contains 15 residues. CDR1 GTSNPN and CDR2 SVGIG come from the germline V gene (reference sequence). Unmatched junction bases numbered 7, after V lost 4 bases and J lost 4 bases. The chain's CDR3 is CAWIQRTSGRYEQYF. CDR3 bases: TGTGCCTGGATCCAGAGGACTAGCGGGAGATACGAGCAGTACTTC.

The J gene is TRBJ1-2, the V gene TRBV28; the D is unclear. Germline V gene sequence: CDR1 MDHEN, CDR2 SYDVKM. This CDR3 spans 13 amino acids. The V end lost 1 base, the J end lost 8 bases, and 11 bases lay between the germline ends. CDR3 amino acids: CASSLSDQRGYTF. As DNA, the CDR3 is TGTGCCAGCAGTTTATCTGACCAGCGGGGCTACACCTTC.

The genes are TRBV13 and TRBJ1-4, with D uncertain. Germline CDR1 PRHDT, CDR2 FYEKMQ (reference sequence). The CDR3 loop spans 14 amino acids. The V end lost 5 bases, the J end lost 2 bases, and 9 bases lay between the germline ends. The CDR3, as DNA: TGTGCCAGCAGCCTTTATGCGACTAATGAAAAACTGTTTTTT. Its protein product is CASSLYATNEKLFF. Full variable domain (remainder filled in from reference TRBV13 and TRBJ1-4): AAGVIQSPRHLIKEKRETATLKCYPIPRHDTVYWYQQGPGQDPQFLISFYEKMQSDKGSIPDRFSAQQFSDYHSELNMSSLELGDSALYFCASSLYATNEKLFFGSGTQLSVL.

The CDR3 nucleotides read TGTGCCAGCAGCTTAATCTCTGGGGGAGGGCCCCGAGAGACCCAGTACTTC. It specifies CASSLISGGGPRETQYF. The chain links TRBV7-2 to TRBJ2-5, with 7 bases lining up with TRBD2. The CDR3 is made up of 17 amino acids. Germline V gene data show CDR1 as SGHTA and CDR2 as FQGNSA. With V trimmed by 2 bases and J by 4 bases, 13 bases remained unmatched.

This chain joins TRBV6-5 and TRBJ2-1; 7 bases agree with TRBD2. The V segment lost 6 bases and the J segment 2 bases; nucleotides outside the gene matches: 4. Germline loops: CDR1 MNHEY, CDR2 SVGAGI. This CDR3 contains 14 residues. The CDR3 DNA reads TGTGCCAGCAGGAGCGGGGCGACCTACAATGAGCAGTTCTTC. Residues: CASRSGATYNEQFF.

The chain employs TRBV28 and TRBJ2-7; 10 bases fit TRBD1. Germline CDR1 and CDR2: MDHEN and SYDVKM. The J segment lost 5 bases and the V segment lost 6 bases, leaving 4 bases of the junction unmatched. CDR3 length: 13 amino acids. The CDR3 reads CASRTGTGDEQYF. The DNA of the CDR3 is TGTGCCAGCAGGACCGGGACAGGGGACGAGCAGTACTTC.

This clone was seen only a few times. The J gene is TRBJ2-1, the V gene TRBV6-1; TRBD2 might be the D (5 bases). Germline V gives CDR1 MNHNS, CDR2 SASEGT. Trimming removed 5 bases at V and 8 bases at J, with 10 bases between. This CDR3 is 12 amino acids long. CDR3 in amino acids: CASSLPGDEQFF. CDR3 DNA sequence: TGTGCCAGCAGTCTCCCCGGGGATGAGCAGTTCTTC.

This chain links TRBV28 with TRBJ2-5; tentative D call: TRBD1 (6 bases). Germline V gene data show CDR1 as MDHEN and CDR2 as SYDVKM. Trimming took off 6 bases at V and 5 bases at J, with 13 bases between the two ends. This CDR3 has 13 residues. The CDR3 nucleotides are TGTGCCAGCAGAACAGGGTATGGGGAGACCCAGTACTTC. Its translation is CASRTGYGETQYF.

The chain links TRBV28 to TRBJ1-3; no definite D call. Germline CDR1 MDHEN, CDR2 SYDVKM. This CDR3 contains 14 residues. V was trimmed by 11 bases and J by 5 bases, leaving 19 bases between them. In nucleotides, the CDR3 is TGTGCCTCGCACGCCGCAGGTTCACGAAACACCATATATTTT. This codes for CASHAAGSRNTIYF.